This T cell receptor (beta chain) comes out of a study of blood T cell repertoires in COVID-19 (dated by TCRdb to about 2020). For context, the study as a whole: Samples covering the acute and convalescent phases of COVID-19 were provided by collaborators in the United States, Italy and Spain. The prospective study material was composed of cDNA or gDNA derived from T cells, B-cell-depleted T cells, or PBMCs. Deeply sampled blood TCRbeta repertoires from subjects exposed to, actively infected with, or recovered from COVID-19 were included in the dataset. The repertoires were released in a freely available public database intended as a resource for research on the immune response to SARS-CoV-2. Samples were obtained from the ongoing ImmuneRACE study (first 160 participants) and from some 1,200 subjects provided by 6 global collaborators. Sample metadata almost always included a de-identified subject ID, COVID-19 status, age in years and sex. Where available, HLA class I and class II types were obtained from metadata supplied by the sample provider rather than from assay-based typing.

CDR1 SGHAT and CDR2 FQNNGV were looked up in the germline V gene. At the junction V is shortened by 4 bases and J by 1 base, with 8 bases in between. CDR3 length: 13 amino acids, cysteine to phenylalanine. The read is trimmed to its CDR3 DNA, 39 bases read in frame from base 1. TCRbeta CDR3 regions were amplified from genomic DNA using the immunoSEQ Assay, a bias-controlled multiplex PCR. The paper's processing steps were these. The number of nucleated cells in each sample was estimated from the amplification of reference gene primers within the assay. Sequence reads were collapsed and filtered to measure the absolute abundance of every unique TCRbeta CDR3 rearrangement. For each sample, productive Simpson clonality was calculated as the square root of Simpson's diversity index over productive rearrangements. Here the immuneACCESS table is served through TCRdb, limited to in-frame sequences with V and J called. Missing clones are a known gap in these copies; in checked studies unresolved V genes cover under half, and the rest lacks a known reason. V and J calls and clone size are as listed in that table; D and trimming were resolved from the DNA. In this sample the table shows around 250,000 clones, 70% to 90% of which occur a single time. Approximately 2% of the sample is taken by the ten largest.

Notes on this clone: Its antigen is still unknown. The record has no base qualities; no much larger clone is one base away.

Here is what the overall study found, with its caveats: The amount of clinical and demographic metadata varied by source and participant and was provided uncurated.

Participants in the prospective study were enrolled through a virtual design, were aged roughly 18 to 100 years, and lived in approximately 24 United States geographic areas. In the prospective study, cohorts were assigned on the basis of participant-reported clinical history obtained from a screening survey and a study questionnaire. Recovered participants in ImmuneRACE Cohort 3 were defined as having two consecutive negative NP/OP PCR tests, clearance from a healthcare professional, or resolution of symptoms. Each participant in the prospective study had whole blood, serum and a nasopharyngeal or oropharyngeal swab collected by mobile phlebotomists. Prospective study participants could optionally give additional blood draws and questionnaires over a roughly two-month period. Prospective study blood samples were shipped either frozen or at room temperature before DNA extraction.

This chain joins TRBV11-2 to TRBJ2-7; a tentative D match to TRBD1 spans 6 bases. The receptor comes from a woman in her fifties or sixties who had recovered from COVID-19. Sequencing was carried out using PBMCs or T cells enriched from blood (not recorded which). The CDR3: CASSSDSSYEQYF. The sequenced DNA: TGTGCCAGCAGCTCGGACAGTTCCTACGAGCAGTACTTC.